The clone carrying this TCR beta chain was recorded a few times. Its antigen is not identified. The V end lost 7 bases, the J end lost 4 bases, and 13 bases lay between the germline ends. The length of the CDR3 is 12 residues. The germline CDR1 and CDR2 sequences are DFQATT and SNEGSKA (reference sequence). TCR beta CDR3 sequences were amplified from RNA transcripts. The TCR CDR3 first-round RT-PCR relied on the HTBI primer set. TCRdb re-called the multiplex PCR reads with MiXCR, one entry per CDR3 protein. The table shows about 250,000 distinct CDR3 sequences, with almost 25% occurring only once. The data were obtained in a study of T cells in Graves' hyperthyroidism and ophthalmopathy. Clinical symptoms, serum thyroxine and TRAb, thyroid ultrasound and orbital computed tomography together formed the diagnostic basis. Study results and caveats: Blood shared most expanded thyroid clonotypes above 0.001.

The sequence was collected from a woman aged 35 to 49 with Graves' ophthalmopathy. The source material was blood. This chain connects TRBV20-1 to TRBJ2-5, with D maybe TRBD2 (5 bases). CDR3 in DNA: TGCAGTGGGGCGGGTTCGGGAGAGACCCAGTACTTC. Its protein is CSGAGSGETQYF.